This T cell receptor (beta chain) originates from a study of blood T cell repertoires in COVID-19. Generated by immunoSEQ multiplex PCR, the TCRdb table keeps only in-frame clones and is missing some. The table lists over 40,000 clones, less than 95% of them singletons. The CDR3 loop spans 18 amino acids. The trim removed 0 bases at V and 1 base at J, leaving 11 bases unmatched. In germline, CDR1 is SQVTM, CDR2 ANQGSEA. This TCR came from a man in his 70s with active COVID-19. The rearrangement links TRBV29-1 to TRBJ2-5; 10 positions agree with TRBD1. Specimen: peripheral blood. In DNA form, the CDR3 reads TGCAGCGTTGAAGATGAGGAAGTGGGGACAGGGGTCCAAGAGACCCAGTACTTC. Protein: CSVEDEEVGTGVQETQYF.